This T cell receptor (beta chain) was identified in a study of T cells in Graves' hyperthyroidism and ophthalmopathy. RNA transcripts yielded amplified TCR beta CDR3 regions. HTBI primers drove first-round RT-PCR of the TCR CDR3. TCRdb re-called the multiplex PCR reads with MiXCR, one entry per CDR3 protein. In the table there are about 760,000 distinct CDR3 sequences, about 35% of which are singletons. Subjects aged 18 to 65 presented with newly diagnosed hyperthyroidism of less than 2 months' duration. On this clonotype itself: This may be a read error, as it is one base from a much larger clone.

The CDR3 totals 16 residues. Per the germline V gene, CDR1 is SGHVS and CDR2 is FQNEAQ. This receptor was identified in a woman between 35 and 50 years old with Graves' hyperthyroidism. The sequencing sample was made of blood. The chain combines TRBV7-8 with TRBJ2-5, with no clear D. CDR3 protein: CASSLVAEGMVEAQYF. In nucleotides, the CDR3 is TGTGCCAGCAGCTTAGTTGCAGAAGGGATGGTAGAGGCCCAGTACTTC.